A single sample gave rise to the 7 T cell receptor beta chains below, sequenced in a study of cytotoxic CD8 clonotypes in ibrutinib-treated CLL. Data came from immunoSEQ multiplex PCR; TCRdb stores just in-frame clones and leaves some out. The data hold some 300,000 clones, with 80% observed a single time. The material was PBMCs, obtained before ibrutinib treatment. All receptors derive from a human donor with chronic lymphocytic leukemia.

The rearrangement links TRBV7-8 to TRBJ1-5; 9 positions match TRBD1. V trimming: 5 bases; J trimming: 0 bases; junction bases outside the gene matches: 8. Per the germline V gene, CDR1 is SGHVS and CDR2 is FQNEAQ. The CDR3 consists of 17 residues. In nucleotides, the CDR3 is TGTGCCAGCAGCCCTTGGACAGGGGAAAATAGCAATCAGCCCCAGCATTTT. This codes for CASSPWTGENSNQPQHF.

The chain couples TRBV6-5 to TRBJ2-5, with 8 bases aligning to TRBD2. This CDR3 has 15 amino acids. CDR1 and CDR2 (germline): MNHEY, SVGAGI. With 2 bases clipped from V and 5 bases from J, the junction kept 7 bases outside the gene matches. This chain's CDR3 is CASSYRGGLVETQYF. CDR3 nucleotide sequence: TGTGCCAGCAGTTACCGGGGGGGGCTAGTTGAGACCCAGTACTTC.

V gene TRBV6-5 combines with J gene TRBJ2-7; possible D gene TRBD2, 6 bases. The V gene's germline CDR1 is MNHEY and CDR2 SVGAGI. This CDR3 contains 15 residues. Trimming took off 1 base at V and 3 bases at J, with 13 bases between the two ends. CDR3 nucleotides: TGTGCCAGCAGTTACTTTAAGAGGGGAGGCTACGAGCAGTACTTC. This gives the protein CASSYFKRGGYEQYF.

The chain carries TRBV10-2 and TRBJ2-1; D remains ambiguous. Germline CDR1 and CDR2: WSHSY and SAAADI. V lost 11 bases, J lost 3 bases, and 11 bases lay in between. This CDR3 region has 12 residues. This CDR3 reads CAHGGDYNEQFF. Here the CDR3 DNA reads TGCGCCCACGGTGGGGACTACAATGAGCAGTTCTTC.

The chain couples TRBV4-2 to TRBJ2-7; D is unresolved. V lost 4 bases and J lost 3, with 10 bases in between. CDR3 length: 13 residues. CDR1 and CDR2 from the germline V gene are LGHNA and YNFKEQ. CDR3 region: CASSPFLSYEQYF. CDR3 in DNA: TGTGCCAGCAGCCCATTCCTAAGCTACGAGCAGTACTTC.

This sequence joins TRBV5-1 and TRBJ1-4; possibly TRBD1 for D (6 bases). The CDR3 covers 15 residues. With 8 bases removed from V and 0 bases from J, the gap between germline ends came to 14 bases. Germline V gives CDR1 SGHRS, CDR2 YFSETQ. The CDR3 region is CASTTTGPTNEKLFF. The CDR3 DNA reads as TGCGCCAGTACTACCACAGGGCCAACTAATGAAAAACTGTTTTTT.

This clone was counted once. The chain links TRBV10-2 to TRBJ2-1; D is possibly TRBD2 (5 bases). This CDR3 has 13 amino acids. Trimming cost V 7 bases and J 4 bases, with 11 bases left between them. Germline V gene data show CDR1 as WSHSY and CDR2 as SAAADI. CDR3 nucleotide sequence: TGCGCCAGCACCCAGCGGACTTACAATGAGCAGTTCTTC. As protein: CASTQRTYNEQFF.